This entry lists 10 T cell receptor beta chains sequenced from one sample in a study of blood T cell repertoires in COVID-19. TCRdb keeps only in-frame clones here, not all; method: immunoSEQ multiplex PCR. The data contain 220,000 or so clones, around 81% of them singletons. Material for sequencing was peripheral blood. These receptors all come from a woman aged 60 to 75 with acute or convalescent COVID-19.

CDR3 loop: CASSLASQGRADTQYF. The CDR3 bases are TGTGCCAGCAGTTTAGCTTCCCAGGGTCGAGCAGATACGCAGTATTTT. The chain carries TRBV27 and TRBJ2-3; D possibly corresponds to TRBD1 (5 bases). Trimming removed 2 bases at V and 4 bases at J, with 16 bases between. The CDR3 spans 16 residues. Germline V gene sequence: CDR1 MNHEY, CDR2 SMNVEV (reference sequence).

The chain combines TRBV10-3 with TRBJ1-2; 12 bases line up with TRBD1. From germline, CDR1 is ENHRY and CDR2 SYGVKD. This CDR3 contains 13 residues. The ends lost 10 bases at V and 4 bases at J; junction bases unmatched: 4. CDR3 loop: CATGTGGSYGYTF. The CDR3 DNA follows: TGTGCCACCGGGACAGGGGGCTCCTATGGCTACACCTTC.

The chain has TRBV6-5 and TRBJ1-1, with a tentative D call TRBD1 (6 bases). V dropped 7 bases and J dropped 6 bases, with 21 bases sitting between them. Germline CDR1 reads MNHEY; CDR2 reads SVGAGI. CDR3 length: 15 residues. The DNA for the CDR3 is TGTGCCAGCATAGCGGGGGCTCATTGGTTTTCTGAAGCTTTCTTT. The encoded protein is CASIAGAHWFSEAFF.

CDR3 loop: CASSPDWGGRNEQFF. In DNA, the CDR3 is TGTGCCAGCAGCCCAGACTGGGGTGGGAGGAATGAGCAGTTCTTC. The chain employs TRBV3-1 (or the pseudogene TRBV3-2) and TRBJ2-1; D is perhaps TRBD2 (6 bases). Trimming took off 4 bases at V and 7 bases at J, with 17 bases between the two ends. The CDR3 is 15 amino acids. From germline, CDR1 is LGHDT and CDR2 YNNKEL (reference sequence).

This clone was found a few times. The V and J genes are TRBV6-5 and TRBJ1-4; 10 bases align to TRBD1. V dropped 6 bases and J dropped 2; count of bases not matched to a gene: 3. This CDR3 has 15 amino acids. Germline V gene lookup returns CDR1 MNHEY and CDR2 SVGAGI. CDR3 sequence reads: CASRETGGTNEKLFF. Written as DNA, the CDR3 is TGTGCCAGCAGGGAGACAGGGGGCACTAATGAAAAACTGTTTTTT.

CDR3 nucleotide sequence: TGTGCCAGCAGCCCCGAATGGCTTGGCCCTGAAGCTTTCTTT. Its translation: CASSPEWLGPEAFF. The chain joins TRBV7-8 to TRBJ1-1; D gene ambiguous. Germline CDR1 is SGHVS and CDR2 is FQNEAQ. CDR3 length: 14 amino acids. Trimming left V 5 bases short and J 6 bases short, with 16 bases between.

CDR3 nucleotide sequence: TGCGCCAGCAGCTTGATGGCGGGACAGGGGAACGGGGAGCTGTTTTTT. It encodes CASSLMAGQGNGELFF. The chain has TRBV5-1 and TRBJ2-2, with TRBD1 matching over 10 bases. This CDR3 has 16 residues. From germline, CDR1 is SGHRS and CDR2 YFSETQ. J gave up 7 bases and V 1 base, and 7 bases lay outside the gene matches.

CDR3 DNA sequence: TGTGCCAGCAGCTTATACGGGTCGGGGAATAATTCACCCCTCCACTTT. This sequence encodes CASSLYGSGNNSPLHF. The rearrangement links TRBV7-3 to TRBJ1-6; unclear D gene. Per the germline V gene, CDR1 is SGHTA and CDR2 is FQGTGA. V shed 2 bases and J shed 5 bases, with 13 bases lying between them. This CDR3 spans 16 amino acids.

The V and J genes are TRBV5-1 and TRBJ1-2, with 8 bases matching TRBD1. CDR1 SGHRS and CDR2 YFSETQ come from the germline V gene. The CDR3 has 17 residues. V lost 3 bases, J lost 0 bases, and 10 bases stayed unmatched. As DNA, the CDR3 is TGCGCCAGCAGCTCGAGGACAGGGAATCTAGCTAACTATGGCTACACCTTC. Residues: CASSSRTGNLANYGYTF.

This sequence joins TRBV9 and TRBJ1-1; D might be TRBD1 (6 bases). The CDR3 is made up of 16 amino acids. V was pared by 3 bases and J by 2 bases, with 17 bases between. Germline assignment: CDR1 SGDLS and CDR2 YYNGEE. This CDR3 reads CASSAGHGGGNTEAFF. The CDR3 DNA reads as TGTGCCAGCAGCGCCGGTCATGGGGGCGGCAACACTGAAGCTTTCTTT.